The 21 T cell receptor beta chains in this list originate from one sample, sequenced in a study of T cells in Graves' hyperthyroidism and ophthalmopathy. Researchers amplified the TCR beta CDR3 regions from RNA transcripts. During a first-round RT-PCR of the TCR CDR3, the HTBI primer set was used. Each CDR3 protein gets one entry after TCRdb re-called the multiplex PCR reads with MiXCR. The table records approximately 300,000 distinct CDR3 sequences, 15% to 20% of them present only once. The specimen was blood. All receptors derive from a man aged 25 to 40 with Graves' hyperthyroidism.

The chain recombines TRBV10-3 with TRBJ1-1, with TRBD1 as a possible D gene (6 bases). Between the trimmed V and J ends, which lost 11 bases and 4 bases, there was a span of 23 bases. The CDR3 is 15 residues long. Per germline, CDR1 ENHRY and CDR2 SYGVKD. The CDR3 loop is CAVGVGGHGGTEAFF. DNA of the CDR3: TGTGCCGTCGGGGTCGGGGGACACGGGGGCACTGAAGCTTTCTTT.

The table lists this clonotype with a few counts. The chain's CDR3 is CASSGTAHNSPLHF. DNA for the CDR3: TGTGCCAGCAGTGGGACGGCGCATAATTCACCCCTCCACTTT. The chain uses TRBV6-1 and TRBJ1-6; D not resolved. Germline CDR1 and CDR2: MNHNS and SASEGT. Trimming left V 4 bases short and J 5 bases short, with 9 bases between. This CDR3 region has 14 residues.

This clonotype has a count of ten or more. CDR3 nucleotides: TGCGCCAGCAGCATTCAGGGCCCCTTCACAGATACGCAGTATTTT. Translated, it gives CASSIQGPFTDTQYF. The rearrangement uses TRBV5-1 and TRBJ2-3, with D perhaps TRBD1 (5 bases). Germline loops: CDR1 SGHRS, CDR2 YFSETQ. The CDR3 extends over 15 amino acids. V was shortened by 4 bases and J by 2 bases, with 14 bases between the two germline ends.

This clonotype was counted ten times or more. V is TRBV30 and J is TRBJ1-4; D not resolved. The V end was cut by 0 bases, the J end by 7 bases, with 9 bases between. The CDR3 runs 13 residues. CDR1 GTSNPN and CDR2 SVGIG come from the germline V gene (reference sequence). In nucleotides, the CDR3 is TGTGCCTGGAGTGTGGTAGTCGCTGAAAAACTGTTTTTT. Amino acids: CAWSVVVAEKLFF.

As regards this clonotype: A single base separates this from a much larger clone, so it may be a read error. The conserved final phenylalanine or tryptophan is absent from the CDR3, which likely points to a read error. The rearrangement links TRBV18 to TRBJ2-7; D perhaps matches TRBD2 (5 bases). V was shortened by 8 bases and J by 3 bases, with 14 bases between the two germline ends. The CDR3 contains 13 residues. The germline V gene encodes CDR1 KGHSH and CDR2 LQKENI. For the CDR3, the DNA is TGTGCCAGCGCAACCCCCGAGGGCTACGAGCAGTACCTC. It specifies CASATPEGYEQYL.

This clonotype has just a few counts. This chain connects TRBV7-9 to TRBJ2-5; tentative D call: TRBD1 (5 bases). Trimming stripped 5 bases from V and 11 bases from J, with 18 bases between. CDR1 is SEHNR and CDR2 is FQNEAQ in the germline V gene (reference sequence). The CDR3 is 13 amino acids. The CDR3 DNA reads TGTGCCAGCAGCCCTCCTACGCAGGGTCTACAGTACTTC. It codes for CASSPPTQGLQYF.

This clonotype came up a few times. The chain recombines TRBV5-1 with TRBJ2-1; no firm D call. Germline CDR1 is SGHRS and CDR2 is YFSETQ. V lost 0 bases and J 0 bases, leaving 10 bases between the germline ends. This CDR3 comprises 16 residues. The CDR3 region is CASSLDTASSYNEQFF. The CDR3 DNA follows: TGCGCCAGCAGCTTGGATACCGCGAGCTCCTACAATGAGCAGTTCTTC. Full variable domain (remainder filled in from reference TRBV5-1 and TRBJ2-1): KAGVTQTPRYLIKTRGQQVTLSCSPISGHRSVSWYQQTPGQGLQFLFEYFSETQRNKGNFPGRFSGRQFSNSRSEMNVSTLELGDSALYLCASSLDTASSYNEQFFGPGTRLTVL.

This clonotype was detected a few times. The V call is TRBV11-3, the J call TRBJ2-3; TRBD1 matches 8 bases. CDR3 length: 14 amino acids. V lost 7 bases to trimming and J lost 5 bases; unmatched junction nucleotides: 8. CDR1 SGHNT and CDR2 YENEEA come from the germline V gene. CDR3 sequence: CASTLDRALDTQYF. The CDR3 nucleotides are TGTGCCAGCACCCTGGACAGGGCGTTAGATACGCAGTATTTT.

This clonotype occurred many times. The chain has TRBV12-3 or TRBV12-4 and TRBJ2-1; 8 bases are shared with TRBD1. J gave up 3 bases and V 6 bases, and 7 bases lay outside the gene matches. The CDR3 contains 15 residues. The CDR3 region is CASRLTGGSYNEQFF. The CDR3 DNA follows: TGTGCCAGCAGACTAACAGGGGGGAGCTACAATGAGCAGTTCTTC.

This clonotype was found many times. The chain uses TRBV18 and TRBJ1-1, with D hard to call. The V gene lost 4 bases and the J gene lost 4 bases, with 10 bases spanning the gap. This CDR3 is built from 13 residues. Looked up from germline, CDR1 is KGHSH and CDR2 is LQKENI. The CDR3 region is CASSQGVGTEAFF. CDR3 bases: TGTGCCAGCTCACAGGGTGTCGGCACTGAAGCTTTCTTT.

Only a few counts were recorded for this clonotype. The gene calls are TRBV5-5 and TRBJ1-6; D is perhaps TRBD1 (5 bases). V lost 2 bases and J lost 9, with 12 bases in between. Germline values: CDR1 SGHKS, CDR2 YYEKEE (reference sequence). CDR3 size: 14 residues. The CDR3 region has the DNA TGTGCCAGCAGCTTCGCAGGGACTCTTTCACCCCTCCACTTT. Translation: CASSFAGTLSPLHF.

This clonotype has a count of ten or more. Here the CDR3 DNA reads TGTGCCAGCAGCCAAGTAAACTGGCACCTCCACTTT. Protein: CASSQVNWHLHF. The chain couples TRBV3-1 to TRBJ1-6; D gene uncertain. Between the trimmed V and J ends, which lost 1 base and 15 bases, there was a span of 10 bases. The CDR3 loop spans 12 amino acids. Per the germline V gene, CDR1 is LGHDT and CDR2 is YNNKEL (reference sequence).

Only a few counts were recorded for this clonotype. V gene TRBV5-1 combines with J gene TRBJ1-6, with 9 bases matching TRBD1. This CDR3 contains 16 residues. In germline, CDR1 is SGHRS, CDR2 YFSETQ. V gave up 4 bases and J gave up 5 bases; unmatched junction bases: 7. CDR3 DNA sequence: TGCGCCAGCAGCCGGTTGGGACAGGGTGATAATTCACCCCTCCACTTT. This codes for CASSRLGQGDNSPLHF.

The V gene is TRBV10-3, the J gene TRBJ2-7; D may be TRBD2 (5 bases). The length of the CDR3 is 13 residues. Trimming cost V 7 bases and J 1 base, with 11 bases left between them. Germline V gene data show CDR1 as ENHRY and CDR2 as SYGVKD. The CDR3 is CAITPSQSYEQYF. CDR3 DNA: TGTGCCATCACGCCTAGCCAATCCTACGAGCAGTACTTC.

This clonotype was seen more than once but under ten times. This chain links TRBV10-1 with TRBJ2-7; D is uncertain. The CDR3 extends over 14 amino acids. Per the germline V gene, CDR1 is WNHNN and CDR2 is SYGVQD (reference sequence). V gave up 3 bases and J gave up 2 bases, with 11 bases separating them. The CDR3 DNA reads TGCGCCAGCAGTGACGCGAACAACCCCTACGAGCAGTACTTC. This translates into CASSDANNPYEQYF.

CDR3 loop: CASSSPTTLNTEAFF. Here the CDR3 DNA reads TGTGCCAGCAGCAGCCCGACTACCCTGAACACTGAAGCTTTCTTT. This chain joins TRBV5-8 and TRBJ1-1; D is ambiguous. Trimming cost V 4 bases and J 0 bases, with 13 bases left between them. The CDR3 is 15 residues long. Germline CDR1 is SGHTS and CDR2 is YDEGEE.

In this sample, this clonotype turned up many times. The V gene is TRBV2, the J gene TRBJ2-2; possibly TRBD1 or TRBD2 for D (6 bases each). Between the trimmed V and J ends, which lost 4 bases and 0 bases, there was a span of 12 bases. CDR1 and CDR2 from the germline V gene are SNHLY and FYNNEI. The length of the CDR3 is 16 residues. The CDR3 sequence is CASSVRGGPNTGELFF. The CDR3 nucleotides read TGTGCCAGCAGTGTACGTGGGGGGCCGAACACCGGGGAGCTGTTTTTT. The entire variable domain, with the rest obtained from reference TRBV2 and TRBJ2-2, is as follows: EPEVTQTPSHQVTQMGQEVILRCVPISNHLYFYWYRQILGQKVEFLVSFYNNEISEKSEIFDDQFSVERPDGSNFTLKIRSTKLEDSAMYFCASSVRGGPNTGELFFGEGSRLTVL.

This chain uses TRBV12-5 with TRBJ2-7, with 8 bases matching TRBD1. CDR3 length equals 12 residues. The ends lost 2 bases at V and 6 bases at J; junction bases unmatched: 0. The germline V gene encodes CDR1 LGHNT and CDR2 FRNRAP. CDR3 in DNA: TGTGCTAGTGGTTTGACAGGGGGCGAGCAGTACTTC. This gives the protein CASGLTGGEQYF.

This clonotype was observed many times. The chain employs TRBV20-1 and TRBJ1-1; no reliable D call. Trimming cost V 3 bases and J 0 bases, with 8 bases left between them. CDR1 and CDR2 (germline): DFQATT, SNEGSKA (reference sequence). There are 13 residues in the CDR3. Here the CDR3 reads CSARGALNTEAFF. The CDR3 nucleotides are TGCAGTGCTAGGGGCGCCTTGAACACTGAAGCTTTCTTT.

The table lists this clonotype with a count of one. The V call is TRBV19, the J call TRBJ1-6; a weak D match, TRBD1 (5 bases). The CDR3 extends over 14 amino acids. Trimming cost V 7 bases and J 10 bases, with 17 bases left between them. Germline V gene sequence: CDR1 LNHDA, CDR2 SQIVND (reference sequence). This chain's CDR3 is CASTIGGNRSPLHF. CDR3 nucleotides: TGTGCCAGTACCATCGGGGGGAACAGATCACCCCTCCACTTT.

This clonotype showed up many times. CDR3 sequence (DNA): TGTGCCAGCACTCTCCCCGGTCCTCCCGCTGGAAACACCATATATTTT. It encodes CASTLPGPPAGNTIYF. This chain connects TRBV28 to TRBJ1-3; D uncertain. Germline assignment: CDR1 MDHEN and CDR2 SYDVKM. This CDR3 contains 16 residues. Trimming removed 7 bases from V and 2 bases from J, with 18 bases in between.